The entry that follows covers one T cell receptor beta chain sequence. Treatment given: roughly 18 received Ad26.COV2.S at low or high dose, single or two shots; about 5 received placebo; per-sample allocation not given. Samples analyzed were those drawn on day 63 after the first vaccine or placebo injection. This CDR3 is 10 amino acids long. Germline lookup yields CDR1 MNHEY and CDR2 SVGAGI. Trimming removed 9 bases from V and 3 bases from J, with 5 bases in between. Measured with immunoSEQ multiplex PCR; TCRdb has only the in-frame clones, and not every one. The sample records hundreds of thousands of clones, about 88% being singletons. This sample was included in a study of Ad26.COV2.S vaccination and SARS-CoV-2 variants.

The V and J genes are TRBV6-5 and TRBJ2-5; D unresolved. The sequence was collected from a person aged 18-65 years who received the Ad26.COV2.S COVID-19 vaccine or a placebo. Material: peripheral blood, obtained in a trial of Ad26.COV2.S vaccine versus placebo. The CDR3: CARGEETQYF. Written as DNA, the CDR3 is TGTGCCAGGGGCGAAGAGACCCAGTACTTC.